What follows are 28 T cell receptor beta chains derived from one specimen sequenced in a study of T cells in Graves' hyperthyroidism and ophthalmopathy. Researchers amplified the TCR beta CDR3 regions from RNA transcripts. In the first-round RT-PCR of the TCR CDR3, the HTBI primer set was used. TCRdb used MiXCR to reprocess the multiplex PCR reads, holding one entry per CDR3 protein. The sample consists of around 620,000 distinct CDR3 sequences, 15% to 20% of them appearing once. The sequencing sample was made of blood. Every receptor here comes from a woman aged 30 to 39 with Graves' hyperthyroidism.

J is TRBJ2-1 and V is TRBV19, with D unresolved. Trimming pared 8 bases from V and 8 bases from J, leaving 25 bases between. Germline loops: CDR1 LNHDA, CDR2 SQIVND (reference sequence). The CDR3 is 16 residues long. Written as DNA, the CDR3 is TGTGCCAGTCATCTACCGACGCTCGGAATTTGCGATGAGCAGTTCTTC. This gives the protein CASHLPTLGICDEQFF.

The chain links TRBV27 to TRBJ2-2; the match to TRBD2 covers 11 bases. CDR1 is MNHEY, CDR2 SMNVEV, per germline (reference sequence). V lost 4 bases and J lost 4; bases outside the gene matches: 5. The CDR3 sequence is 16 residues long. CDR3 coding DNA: TGTGCCAGCAGTTCGCCACTAGCGGGAGCCACCGGGGAGCTGTTTTTT. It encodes CASSSPLAGATGELFF.

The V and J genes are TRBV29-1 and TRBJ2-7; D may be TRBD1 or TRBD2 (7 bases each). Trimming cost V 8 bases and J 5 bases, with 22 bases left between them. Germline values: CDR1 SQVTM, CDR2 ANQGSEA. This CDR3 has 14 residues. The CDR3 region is CSNPGGGGKNEQYF. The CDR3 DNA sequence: TGCAGCAACCCAGGGGGGGGTGGAAAGAACGAGCAGTACTTC.

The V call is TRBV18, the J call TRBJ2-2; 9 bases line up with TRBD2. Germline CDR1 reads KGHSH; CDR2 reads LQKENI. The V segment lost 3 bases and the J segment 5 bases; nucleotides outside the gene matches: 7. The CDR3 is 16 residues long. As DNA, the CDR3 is TGTGCCAGCTCACCGGAAGCGGGAGGTCGGACCGGGGAGCTGTTTTTT. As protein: CASSPEAGGRTGELFF.

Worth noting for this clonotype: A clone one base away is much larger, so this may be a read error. This CDR3 is CASSEQDRGYLEQYF. DNA for the CDR3: TGTGCCAGCAGTGAACAGGACAGGGGCTACCTAGAGCAGTACTTC. This chain links TRBV6-1 with TRBJ2-7, with 9 bases fitting TRBD1. CDR1 is MNHNS, CDR2 SASEGT, per germline. The V and J ends lost 2 bases and 7 bases, in that order; junction bases with no gene match: 9. There are 15 residues in the CDR3.

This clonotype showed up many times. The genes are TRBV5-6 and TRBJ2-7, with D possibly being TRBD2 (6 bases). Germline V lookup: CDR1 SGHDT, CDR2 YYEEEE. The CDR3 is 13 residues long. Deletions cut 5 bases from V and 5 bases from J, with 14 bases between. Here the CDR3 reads CASSYPSGDEQYF. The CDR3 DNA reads TGTGCCAGCAGTTACCCCTCGGGGGACGAGCAGTACTTC.

CDR3 sequence: CSALQGQGLFYGYTF. The DNA for the CDR3 is TGCAGTGCCCTACAGGGACAGGGTCTTTTCTATGGCTACACCTTC. V is TRBV20-1 and J is TRBJ1-2, with 9 bases lining up with TRBD1. Germline CDR1 and CDR2: DFQATT and SNEGSKA (reference sequence). The CDR3 totals 15 residues. V lost 6 bases and J lost 4; bases outside the gene matches: 12.

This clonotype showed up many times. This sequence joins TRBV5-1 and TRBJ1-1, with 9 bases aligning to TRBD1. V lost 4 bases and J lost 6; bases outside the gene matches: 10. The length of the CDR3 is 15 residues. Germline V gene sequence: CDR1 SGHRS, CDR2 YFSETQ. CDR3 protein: CASSRGGQGLAEAFF. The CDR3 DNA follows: TGCGCCAGCAGCCGTGGGGGACAGGGTTTGGCTGAAGCTTTCTTT.

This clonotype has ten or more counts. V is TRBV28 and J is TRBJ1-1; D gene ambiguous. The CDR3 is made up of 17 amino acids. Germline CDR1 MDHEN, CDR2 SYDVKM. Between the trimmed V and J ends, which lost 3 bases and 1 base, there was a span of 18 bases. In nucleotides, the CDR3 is TGTGCCAGCAGTTTTGCATCATGGGGAATACCGAACACTGAAGCTTTCTTT. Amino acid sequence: CASSFASWGIPNTEAFF.

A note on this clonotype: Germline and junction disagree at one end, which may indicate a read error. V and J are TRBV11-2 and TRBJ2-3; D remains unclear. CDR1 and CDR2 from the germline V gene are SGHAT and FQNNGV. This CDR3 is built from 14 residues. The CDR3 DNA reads TGTACCAGCAGCTTAGTGACCTTCGCAGATACGCAGTATTTT. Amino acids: CTSSLVTFADTQYF.

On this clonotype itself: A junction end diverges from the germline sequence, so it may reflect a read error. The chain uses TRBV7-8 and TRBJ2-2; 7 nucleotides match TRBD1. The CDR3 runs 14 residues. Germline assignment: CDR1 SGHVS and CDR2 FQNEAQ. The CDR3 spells CASSFRAAQGELLF. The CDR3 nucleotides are TGTGCCAGCAGCTTTCGTGCGGCCCAGGGGGAGCTGCTTTTT. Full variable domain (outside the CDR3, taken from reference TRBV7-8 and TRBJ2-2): GAGVSQSPRYKVAKRGQDVALRCDPISGHVSLFWYQQALGQGPEFLTYFQNEAQLDKSGLPSDRFFAERPEGSVSTLKIQRTQQEDSAVYLCASSFRAAQGELLFGEGSRLTVL.

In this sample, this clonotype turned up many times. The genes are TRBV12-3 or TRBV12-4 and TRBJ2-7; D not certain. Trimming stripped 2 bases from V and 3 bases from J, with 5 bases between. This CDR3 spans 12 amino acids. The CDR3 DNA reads TGTGCCAGCAGTTTATCCTTCTACGAGCAGTACTTC. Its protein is CASSLSFYEQYF.

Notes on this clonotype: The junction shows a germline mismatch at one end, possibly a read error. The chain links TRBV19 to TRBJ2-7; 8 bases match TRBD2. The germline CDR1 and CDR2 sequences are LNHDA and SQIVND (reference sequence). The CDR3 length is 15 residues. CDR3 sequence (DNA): TGTGCCAGTAGTATGGGTAGCGGGACTTCGTACGTGCAGTACTTC. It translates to CASSMGSGTSYVQYF.

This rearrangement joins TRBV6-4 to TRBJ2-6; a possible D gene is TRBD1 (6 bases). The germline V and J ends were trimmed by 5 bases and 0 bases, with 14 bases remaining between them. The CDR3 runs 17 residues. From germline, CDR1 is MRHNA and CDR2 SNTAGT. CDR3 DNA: TGTGCCAGCAGTTATGGGACATCGAGCTCTGGGGCCAACGTCCTGACTTTC. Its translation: CASSYGTSSSGANVLTF.

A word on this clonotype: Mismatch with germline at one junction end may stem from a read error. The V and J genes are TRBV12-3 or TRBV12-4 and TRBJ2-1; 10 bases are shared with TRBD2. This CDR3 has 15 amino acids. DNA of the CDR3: TGTGCCAGCAGTTTAAGAAGACTAGCGGGCAATGAGCAGCTCTTC. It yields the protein CASSLRRLAGNEQLF.

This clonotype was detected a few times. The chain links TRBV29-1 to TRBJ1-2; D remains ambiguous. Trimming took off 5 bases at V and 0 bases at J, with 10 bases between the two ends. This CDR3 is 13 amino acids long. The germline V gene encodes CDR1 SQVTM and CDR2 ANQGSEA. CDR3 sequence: CSVKLSTNYGYTF. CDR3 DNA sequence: TGCAGCGTTAAGTTAAGTACTAACTATGGCTACACCTTC.

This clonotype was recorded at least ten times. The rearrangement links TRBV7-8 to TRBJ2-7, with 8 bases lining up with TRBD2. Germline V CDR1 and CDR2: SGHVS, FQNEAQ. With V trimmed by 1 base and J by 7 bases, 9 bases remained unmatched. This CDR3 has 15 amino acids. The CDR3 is CASSLDQRELREQYF. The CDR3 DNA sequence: TGTGCCAGCAGCTTAGACCAGCGGGAGCTCCGGGAGCAGTACTTC.

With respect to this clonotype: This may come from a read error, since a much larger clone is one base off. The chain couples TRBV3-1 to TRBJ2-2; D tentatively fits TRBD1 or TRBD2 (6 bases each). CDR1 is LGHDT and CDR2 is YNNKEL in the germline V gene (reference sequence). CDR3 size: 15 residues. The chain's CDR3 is CASGQEGVDTGELFF. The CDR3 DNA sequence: TGTGCCAGCGGCCAGGAGGGGGTCGACACCGGGGAGCTGTTTTTT.

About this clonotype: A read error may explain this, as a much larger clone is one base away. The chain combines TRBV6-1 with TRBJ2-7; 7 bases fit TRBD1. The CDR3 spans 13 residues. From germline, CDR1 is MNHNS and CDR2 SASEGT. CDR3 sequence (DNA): TGTGTCAGCAGTCCCGACAGGGACGGCGAGCAGTACTTC. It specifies CVSSPDRDGEQYF.

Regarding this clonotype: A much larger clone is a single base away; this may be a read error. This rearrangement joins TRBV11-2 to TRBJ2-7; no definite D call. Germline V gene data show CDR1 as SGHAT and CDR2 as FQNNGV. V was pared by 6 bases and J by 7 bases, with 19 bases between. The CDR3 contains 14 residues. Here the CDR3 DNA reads TGTGCCAGCAGTTACTCGCCTCCCCCCAATGAGCAGTACTTC. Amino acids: CASSYSPPPNEQYF.

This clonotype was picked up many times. CDR3 residues: CASSLVSTGALDEQYF. The DNA for the CDR3 is TGTGCCAGCAGCTTAGTTTCGACAGGGGCCCTCGACGAGCAGTACTTC. V is TRBV11-2 and J is TRBJ2-7; 8 nucleotides align to TRBD1. The J segment lost 5 bases and the V segment lost 1 base, leaving 10 bases of the junction unmatched. The CDR3 runs 16 residues. Germline V gene sequence: CDR1 SGHAT, CDR2 FQNNGV.

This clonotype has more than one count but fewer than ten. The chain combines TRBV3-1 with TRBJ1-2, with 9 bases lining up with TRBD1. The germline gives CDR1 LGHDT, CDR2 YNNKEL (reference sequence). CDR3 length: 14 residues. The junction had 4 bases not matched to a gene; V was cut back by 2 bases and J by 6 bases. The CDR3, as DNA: TGTGCCAGCAGCCAATCGACAGGGGGTGATGGCTACACCTTC. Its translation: CASSQSTGGDGYTF.

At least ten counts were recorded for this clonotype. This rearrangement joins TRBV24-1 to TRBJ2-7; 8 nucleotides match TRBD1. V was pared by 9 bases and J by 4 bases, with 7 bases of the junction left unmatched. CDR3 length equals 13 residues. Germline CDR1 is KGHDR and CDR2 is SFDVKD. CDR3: CATSRTGYYEQYF. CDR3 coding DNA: TGTGCCACCTCGAGGACAGGGTATTACGAGCAGTACTTC.

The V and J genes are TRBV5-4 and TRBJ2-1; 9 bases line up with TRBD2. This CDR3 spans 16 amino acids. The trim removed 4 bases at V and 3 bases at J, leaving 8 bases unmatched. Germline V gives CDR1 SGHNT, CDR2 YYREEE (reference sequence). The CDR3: CASSPPPSGNYNEQFF. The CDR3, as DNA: TGTGCCAGCAGCCCCCCCCCTAGCGGGAACTACAATGAGCAGTTCTTC.

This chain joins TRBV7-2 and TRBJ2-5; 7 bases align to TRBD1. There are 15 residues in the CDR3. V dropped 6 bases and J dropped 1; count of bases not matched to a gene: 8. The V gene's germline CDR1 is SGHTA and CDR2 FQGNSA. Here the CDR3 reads CASRYLRTGQETQYF. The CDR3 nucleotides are TGTGCCAGCAGATATCTCCGGACAGGCCAAGAGACCCAGTACTTC.

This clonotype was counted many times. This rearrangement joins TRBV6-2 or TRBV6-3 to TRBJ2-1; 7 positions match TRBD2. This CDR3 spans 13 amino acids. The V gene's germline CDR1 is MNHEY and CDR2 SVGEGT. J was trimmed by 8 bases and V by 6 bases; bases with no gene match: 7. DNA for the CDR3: TGTGCCAGCAGCCAACGGGAGGTGGATGAGCAGTTCTTC. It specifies CASSQREVDEQFF.

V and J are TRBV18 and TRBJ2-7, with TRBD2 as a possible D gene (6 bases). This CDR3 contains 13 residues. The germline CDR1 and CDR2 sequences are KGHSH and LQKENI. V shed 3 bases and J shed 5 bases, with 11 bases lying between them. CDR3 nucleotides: TGTGCCAGCTCACCCCGGGGGAACCACGAGCAGTACTTC. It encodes CASSPRGNHEQYF.

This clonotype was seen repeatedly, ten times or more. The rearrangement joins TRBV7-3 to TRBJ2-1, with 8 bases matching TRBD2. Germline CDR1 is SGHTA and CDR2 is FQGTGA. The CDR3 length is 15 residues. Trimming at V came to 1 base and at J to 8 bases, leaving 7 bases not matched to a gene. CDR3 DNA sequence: TGTGCCAGCAGCTTAATGATAAGCGGGGGACATGAGCAGTTCTTC. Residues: CASSLMISGGHEQFF.